These 28 T cell receptor beta chains were sequenced from one sample in a study of T cell responses to AZD1222 COVID-19 vaccine. The assay was immunoSEQ multiplex PCR, and TCRdb's table has in-frame clones only and misses some. This table has about 66,000 clones, approximately 79% appearing once. The sample consisted of peripheral blood, taken on day 0 of MenACWY control vaccination. These receptors were obtained from an adult in good health.

This chain joins TRBV6-5 and TRBJ1-1; 7 bases map to TRBD1. The CDR3 contains 14 residues. Germline CDR1 is MNHEY and CDR2 is SVGAGI. The J segment lost 0 bases and the V segment lost 6 bases, leaving 4 bases of the junction unmatched. The CDR3 DNA reads TGTGCCAGCAGGGAGGGGGCCCTGAACACTGAAGCTTTCTTT. This translates into CASREGALNTEAFF.

This clone was picked up a small number of times. The V call is TRBV12-3 or TRBV12-4, the J call TRBJ1-2; the D is unclear. V was cut by 1 base and J by 1 base, with 1 base left in between. The CDR3 has 12 residues. The CDR3 protein is CASSLVNYGYTF. In DNA, the CDR3 is TGTGCCAGCAGTTTAGTTAACTATGGCTACACCTTC.

This clone was picked up one time. The CDR3 region has the DNA TGTGCCAGCAGTTTATCGGGGAGAATGAATTCACCCCTCCACTTT. As protein: CASSLSGRMNSPLHF. V and J are TRBV27 and TRBJ1-6; D gene ambiguous. Deletions cut 0 bases from V and 7 bases from J, with 10 bases between. The CDR3 is 15 amino acids. CDR1 is MNHEY and CDR2 is SMNVEV in the germline V gene (reference sequence).

Note on this clone: In the same sample, other DNA sequences code for this CDR3. V gene TRBV19 combines with J gene TRBJ1-1; TRBD1 aligns across 7 bases. CDR1 is LNHDA and CDR2 is SQIVND in the germline V gene (reference sequence). CDR3 length equals 13 residues. The ends lost 10 bases at V and 1 base at J; junction bases unmatched: 6. In DNA, the CDR3 is TGTGCCACCAACAGGGGACGGAACACTGAAGCTTTCTTT. Translated, it gives CATNRGRNTEAFF. Looking up the rest from reference TRBV19 and TRBJ1-1 gives the full variable domain: DGGITQSPKYLFRKEGQNVTLSCEQNLNHDAMYWYRQDPGQGLRLIYYSQIVNDFQKGDIAEGYSVSREKKESFPLTVTSAQKNPTAFYLCATNRGRNTEAFFGQGTRLTVV.

V usage is TRBV19 and J usage is TRBJ2-3; 16 bases align to TRBD2. The trim removed 4 bases at V and 5 bases at J, leaving 12 bases unmatched. The germline gives CDR1 LNHDA, CDR2 SQIVND (reference sequence). The CDR3 extends over 19 amino acids. The CDR3 DNA sequence: TGTGCCAGTAGTACGGGACTAGCGGGGGGGTCTTTCCTGGAAGATACGCAGTATTTT. Translated, it gives CASSTGLAGGSFLEDTQYF.

The chain joins TRBV6-5 to TRBJ1-6, with D possibly being TRBD1 (5 bases). CDR3 length: 13 amino acids. From germline, CDR1 is MNHEY and CDR2 SVGAGI. V was clipped by 2 bases and J by 6 bases, with 5 bases between them. Here the CDR3 DNA reads TGTGCCAGCAGTTACGACAGTAATTCACCCCTCCACTTT. Translating it yields CASSYDSNSPLHF.

The chain carries TRBV10-3 and TRBJ1-2, with D hard to call. The CDR3 totals 15 residues. CDR1 ENHRY and CDR2 SYGVKD come from the germline V gene. V was shortened by 0 bases and J by 4 bases, with 12 bases between the two germline ends. CDR3 amino acids: CAISESGSAGYGYTF. The CDR3 region has the DNA TGTGCCATCAGTGAGTCCGGGTCTGCGGGCTATGGCTACACCTTC.

J is TRBJ1-2 and V is TRBV3-1 (or the pseudogene TRBV3-2); 11 bases map to TRBD1. Germline V gene lookup returns CDR1 LGHDT and CDR2 YNNKEL (reference sequence). V shed 0 bases and J 4 bases; nucleotides not matched to a gene: 13. CDR3 length: 19 amino acids. Here the CDR3 reads CASSQDSHGQGARLYGYTF. The CDR3, as DNA: TGTGCCAGCAGCCAAGATTCCCATGGACAGGGGGCGAGACTCTATGGCTACACCTTC.

The chain couples TRBV2 to TRBJ2-2; maybe TRBD2 (6 bases). Germline CDR1 and CDR2: SNHLY and FYNNEI. With 6 bases removed from V and 0 bases from J, the gap between germline ends came to 20 bases. This CDR3 region has 18 residues. The CDR3 is CASRGGISQRSNTGELFF. The CDR3 bases are TGTGCCAGCAGGGGGGGAATTAGCCAGCGATCGAACACCGGGGAGCTGTTTTTT.

This clone was counted once. The chain carries TRBV20-1 and TRBJ2-5, with TRBD2 identical over 9 bases. Unmatched junction bases numbered 5, after V lost 3 bases and J lost 0 bases. There are 15 residues in the CDR3. CDR1 and CDR2 (germline): DFQATT, SNEGSKA (reference sequence). CDR3 in DNA: TGCAGTGCTAGTTGGGCTAGCGGGAACCAAGAGACCCAGTACTTC. Its translation is CSASWASGNQETQYF.

The V call is TRBV19, the J call TRBJ1-1, with D hard to call. Germline V lookup: CDR1 LNHDA, CDR2 SQIVND (reference sequence). V lost 3 bases to trimming and J lost 0 bases, with 5 bases between them. CDR3 size: 13 residues. CDR3 region: CASSIGMNTEAFF. The CDR3 DNA reads TGTGCCAGTAGTATTGGCATGAACACTGAAGCTTTCTTT.

The V gene is TRBV2, the J gene TRBJ2-2, with D perhaps TRBD2 (5 bases). The CDR3 is made up of 15 amino acids. V lost 7 bases, J lost 5 bases, and 17 bases lay in between. Germline V gives CDR1 SNHLY, CDR2 FYNNEI. CDR3 sequence reads: CASKLRDRGTGELFF. For the CDR3, the DNA is TGTGCCAGCAAGCTCCGGGATCGGGGAACCGGGGAGCTGTTTTTT.

This clone was counted a few times. The rearrangement links TRBV2 to TRBJ1-2; D is undetermined. V lost 6 bases, J lost 2 bases, and 13 bases lay in between. The germline V gene encodes CDR1 SNHLY and CDR2 FYNNEI. The CDR3 loop spans 14 amino acids. This CDR3 reads CASRARGWNYGYTF. For the CDR3, the DNA is TGTGCCAGCAGGGCCAGAGGCTGGAACTATGGCTACACCTTC.

The rearrangement links TRBV5-5 to TRBJ1-5, with 9 nucleotides matching TRBD1. The trim removed 0 bases at V and 7 bases at J, leaving 5 bases unmatched. The CDR3 consists of 15 residues. In germline, CDR1 is SGHKS, CDR2 YYEKEE (reference sequence). CDR3 sequence (DNA): TGTGCCAGCAGCTTGGAACAGGGGGCGGGACAGCCCCAGCATTTT. Its protein is CASSLEQGAGQPQHF.

The gene calls are TRBV9 and TRBJ2-5, with 12 bases that match TRBD2. CDR1 and CDR2 from the germline V gene are SGDLS and YYNGEE. The ends lost 3 bases at V and 5 bases at J; junction bases unmatched: 8. The CDR3 runs to 16 residues. CDR3 residues: CASSDRLAGGQETQYF. The DNA of the CDR3 is TGTGCCAGCAGCGATCGCCTAGCGGGGGGGCAGGAGACCCAGTACTTC.

The chain carries TRBV7-2 and TRBJ1-2; D unresolved. CDR1 and CDR2 from the germline V gene are SGHTA and FQGNSA. Trimming removed 2 bases from V and 7 bases from J, with 8 bases in between. This CDR3 is built from 12 residues. CDR3 loop: CASSLREVGYTF. CDR3 coding DNA: TGTGCCAGCAGCTTAAGAGAGGTTGGCTACACCTTC.

About this clone: The same CDR3 also results from other DNA sequences found in this sample. The V and J genes are TRBV9 and TRBJ1-5, with D unresolved. Trimming took 4 bases from V and 0 from J, leaving 8 bases between them. This CDR3 region has 14 residues. CDR1 and CDR2 (germline): SGDLS, YYNGEE. CDR3 coding DNA: TGTGCCAGCAGCAGAGATAATAGCAATCAGCCCCAGCATTTT. Protein product: CASSRDNSNQPQHF.

V gene TRBV6-2 or TRBV6-3 combines with J gene TRBJ1-1; 8 positions agree with TRBD1. After removal of 2 bases from V and 0 bases from J, the junction contained 11 bases not matched to a gene. CDR1 and CDR2 (germline): MNHEY, SVGEGT. CDR3 size: 18 residues. DNA for the CDR3: TGTGCCAGCAGTTACCCCAACCCGGGACAGGCGCTGAACACTGAAGCTTTCTTT. Protein: CASSYPNPGQALNTEAFF.

The rearrangement joins TRBV5-8 to TRBJ2-1; weak D call: TRBD2 (6 bases). Germline lookup yields CDR1 SGHTS and CDR2 YDEGEE. CDR3 length: 13 amino acids. Trimming pared 4 bases from V and 12 bases from J, leaving 17 bases between. The DNA of the CDR3 is TGTGCCAGCAGCGGCGGGACGGGGGTAGTGCAGTTCTTC. Its translation is CASSGGTGVVQFF.

The chain is built from TRBV2 and TRBJ1-2; 7 bases are shared with TRBD1. The V and J ends lost 5 bases and 2 bases, in that order; junction bases with no gene match: 11. The CDR3 has 16 residues. Germline-derived CDR1 and CDR2 are SNHLY and FYNNEI. As DNA, the CDR3 is TGTGCCAGCAGTAGAAGACAGGGAGTCTCCAACTATGGCTACACCTTC. This encodes CASSRRQGVSNYGYTF.

The CDR3 DNA reads as TGTGCCAGCAGCTTCCGACAGGATACTGGAAACACCATATATTTT. This translates into CASSFRQDTGNTIYF. J is TRBJ1-3 and V is TRBV7-2; weak D call: TRBD1 (6 bases). The germline gives CDR1 SGHTA, CDR2 FQGNSA. V was pared by 3 bases and J by 2 bases, with 11 bases between. CDR3 length equals 15 residues.

The CDR3 DNA reads TGTGCCTGGAGTGTGACATACGAGCAGTACTTC. Translation: CAWSVTYEQYF. The V gene is TRBV30, the J gene TRBJ2-7; D is unclear. Germline CDR1 is GTSNPN and CDR2 is SVGIG (reference sequence). The CDR3 sequence is 11 residues long. Trimming shortened V by 0 bases and J by 4 bases, and 4 bases separated the two germline ends.

The chain is built from TRBV30 and TRBJ1-1; D uncertain. Trimming pared 2 bases from V and 2 bases from J, leaving 12 bases between. The CDR3 loop spans 14 amino acids. The germline CDR1 and CDR2 sequences are GTSNPN and SVGIG (reference sequence). In nucleotides, the CDR3 is TGTGCCTGGAGTAGAGGTACAGTTAACACTGAAGCTTTCTTT. Translated, it gives CAWSRGTVNTEAFF.

The rearrangement links TRBV5-4 to TRBJ2-1; TRBD2 matches 9 bases. Trimming at V came to 1 base and at J to 7 bases, leaving 6 bases not matched to a gene. This CDR3 contains 15 residues. The germline V gene encodes CDR1 SGHNT and CDR2 YYREEE (reference sequence). DNA for the CDR3: TGTGCCAGCAGCTTGACAGCGGGAGGATTAAATGAGCAGTTCTTC. It translates to CASSLTAGGLNEQFF.

The genes are TRBV6-6 and TRBJ1-6, with D possibly TRBD1 on 6 matching bases. CDR1 is MNHNY, CDR2 SVGAGI, per germline (reference sequence). Between the trimmed V and J ends, which lost 6 bases and 8 bases, there was a span of 11 bases. This CDR3 contains 13 residues. Written as DNA, the CDR3 is TGTGCCAGCAGCAGGGGCGCGGATTCACCCCTCCACTTT. Translating gives CASSRGADSPLHF.

The chain recombines TRBV7-2 with TRBJ1-3, with D tentatively TRBD1 (5 bases). Per germline, CDR1 SGHTA and CDR2 FQGNSA. CDR3 size: 15 residues. The V end was cut by 5 bases, the J end by 4 bases, with 15 bases between. The CDR3 DNA reads as TGTGCCAGCAGCAATACCGGGACGGGAGGAAACACCATATATTTT. It is translated as CASSNTGTGGNTIYF.

The genes are TRBV6-1 and TRBJ2-7; the D gene is possibly TRBD2 (7 bases). This CDR3 comprises 14 residues. Germline assignment: CDR1 MNHNS and CDR2 SASEGT. The V and J ends lost 3 bases and 0 bases respectively, with 9 bases between them. CDR3 nucleotides: TGTGCCAGCAGTGAGGCGGGGGCCTCCTACGAGCAGTACTTC. Its translation: CASSEAGASYEQYF.

This clone was counted only a few times. The chain links TRBV28 to TRBJ1-4; D gene unclear. This CDR3 has 12 amino acids. CDR1 is MDHEN, CDR2 SYDVKM, per germline. Trimming stripped 6 bases from V and 11 bases from J, with 13 bases between. The CDR3 DNA reads TGTGCCAGCAGGCCCCAACCTGGGAAACTGTTTTTT. Its protein is CASRPQPGKLFF. The complete variable domain, with remaining parts taken from reference TRBV28 and TRBJ1-4, reads DVKVTQSSRYLVKRTGEKVFLECVQDMDHENMFWYRQDPGLGLRLIYFSYDVKMKEKGDIPEGYSVSREKKERFSLILESASTNQTSMYLCASRPQPGKLFFGSGTQLSVL.